This TCR beta chain was captured in a study of shared clonotypes between healthy human individuals. About the study: Every donor yielded three CD4 naive, three CD4 memory, two CD8 naive and one CD8 memory plate.

At deep level, the assay was performed. Sorted-subset replicate PCRs used 150 to 200 ng of genomic DNA. This amount corresponded to tens of thousands of T cell genomes. The data were produced by immunoSEQ multiplex PCR, yet TCRdb's version contains in-frame clones alone and is incomplete. The sample records millions of clones, 85% to 95% being singletons. In the case of this clone: The target antigen is unknown.

Findings of the study overall: In contrast to clonotypes shared by all four donors, non-shared clonotypes had lower generation probabilities.

The trim removed 5 bases at V and 1 base at J, leaving 3 bases unmatched. Germline V CDR1 and CDR2: SGHTA, FQGTGA. CDR3 length: 16 residues. The chain has TRBV7-3 and TRBJ2-3, with 13 bases that match TRBD2. This clonotype was obtained from a man between 18 and 35 years old in good health. Sample: naive CD4+ T cells sorted from blood. Subset of the sample: CD45RA+ positively selected. Here the CDR3 DNA reads TGTGCCAGCAGCACCGGACTAGCGGGGGGCACAGATACGCAGTATTTT. This gives the protein CASSTGLAGGTDTQYF.